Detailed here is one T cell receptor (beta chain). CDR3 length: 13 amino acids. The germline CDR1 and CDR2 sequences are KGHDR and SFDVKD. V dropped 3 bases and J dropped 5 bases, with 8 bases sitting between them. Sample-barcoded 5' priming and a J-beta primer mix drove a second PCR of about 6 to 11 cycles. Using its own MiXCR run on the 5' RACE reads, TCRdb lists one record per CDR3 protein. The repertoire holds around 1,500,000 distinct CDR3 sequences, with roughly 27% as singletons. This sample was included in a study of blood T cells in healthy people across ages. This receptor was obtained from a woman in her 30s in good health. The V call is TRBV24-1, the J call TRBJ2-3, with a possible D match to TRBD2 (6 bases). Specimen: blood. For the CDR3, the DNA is TGTGCCACCAGTGATCACGGGGGAGATACGCAGTATTTT. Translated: CATSDHGGDTQYF.